This passage covers 7 T cell receptor beta chains from one sample sequenced in a study of radiation and T cells in renal cell carcinoma. Method: immunoSEQ multiplex PCR; TCRdb's copy keeps in-frame clones and lacks some. Here the sample spans about 15,000 clones, under 70% being singletons. Treatment: 15 Gy SBRT to primary tumor, nephrectomy 4 weeks later. The sample here was tumor tissue, taken from a patient whose treatment included radiotherapy and nephrectomy. All receptors derive from a woman aged 70-85 years with renal cell carcinoma.

Only a few counts were recorded for this clone. The genes are TRBV5-1 and TRBJ2-2, with TRBD2 matching 7 bases. The CDR3 runs to 15 residues. The V gene end was trimmed by 2 bases and the J gene end by 7 bases; junction bases not matched to a gene: 8. Germline V CDR1 and CDR2: SGHRS, YFSETQ. The CDR3 loop is CASSFIQRGSGELFF. The CDR3 region has the DNA TGCGCCAGCAGCTTTATACAGCGGGGAAGCGGGGAGCTGTTTTTT.

V is TRBV11-3 and J is TRBJ2-2; D remains unclear. The CDR3 spans 11 residues. Per germline, CDR1 SGHNT and CDR2 YENEEA. V was trimmed by 4 bases and J by 3 bases, leaving 0 bases between them. The CDR3 DNA sequence: TGTGCCAGCAGCTACACCGGGGAGCTGTTTTTT. It specifies CASSYTGELFF.

The V and J genes are TRBV5-6 and TRBJ2-7; the D gene is possibly TRBD1 (6 bases). Trimming pared 5 bases from V and 2 bases from J, leaving 11 bases between. The CDR3 is made up of 13 amino acids. Germline loops: CDR1 SGHDT, CDR2 YYEEEE. CDR3 in amino acids: CASRNRVAYEQYF. CDR3 in DNA: TGTGCCAGCAGAAACAGGGTGGCCTACGAGCAGTACTTC.

The chain has TRBV25-1 and TRBJ2-1, with 7 nucleotides matching TRBD2. The CDR3 contains 14 residues. The V segment lost 3 bases and the J segment 3 bases; nucleotides outside the gene matches: 2. CDR1 and CDR2 (germline): MGHDK, SYGVNS. CDR3 in amino acids: CASSEGGGYNEQFF. CDR3 nucleotide sequence: TGTGCCAGCAGTGAGGGGGGGGGCTACAATGAGCAGTTCTTC.

CDR3 sequence: CASSSGQGRDTQYF. CDR3 DNA sequence: TGTGCCAGCTCATCCGGACAGGGAAGAGATACGCAGTATTTT. The chain uses TRBV18 and TRBJ2-3; 8 nucleotides agree with TRBD1. There are 14 residues in the CDR3. The J segment lost 5 bases and the V segment lost 5 bases, leaving 6 bases of the junction unmatched. Germline-derived CDR1 and CDR2 are KGHSH and LQKENI.

The V and J genes are TRBV6-1 and TRBJ2-1, with no clear D. Deletions cut 2 bases from V and 4 bases from J, with 12 bases between. CDR3 length: 15 residues. Germline CDR1 reads MNHNS; CDR2 reads SASEGT. CDR3 protein: CASSEFDTQYNEQFF. The CDR3, as DNA: TGTGCCAGCAGTGAATTTGACACTCAATACAATGAGCAGTTCTTC.

The chain joins TRBV29-1 to TRBJ2-2; 10 bases agree with TRBD1. The germline V gene encodes CDR1 SQVTM and CDR2 ANQGSEA. The J segment lost 4 bases and the V segment lost 2 bases, leaving 4 bases of the junction unmatched. The CDR3 runs to 15 residues. CDR3 in amino acids: CSVETWTGGTGELFF. CDR3 coding DNA: TGCAGCGTTGAAACATGGACAGGGGGCACCGGGGAGCTGTTTTTT.